This T cell receptor beta chain was found in a study of T cells in Graves' hyperthyroidism and ophthalmopathy. Patients having uncontrolled infection, another autoimmune disease, pregnancy or lactation were not included. The CDR3 runs 15 residues. V lost 5 bases to trimming and J lost 7 bases, with 20 bases between them. Germline V gene sequence: CDR1 MDHEN, CDR2 SYDVKM. Amplification yielded TCR beta CDR3 regions, with RNA transcripts as the source. Initially, a first-round RT-PCR of the TCR CDR3 employed the HTBI primer set. TCRdb itself ran the multiplex PCR reads through MiXCR, one entry per CDR3 protein. The sample includes around 250,000 distinct CDR3 sequences, just over 14% of them seen just once.

The chain links TRBV28 to TRBJ1-2; D ambiguous. Specimen: blood. The source of this sequence is a woman aged 40 to 50 with Graves' hyperthyroidism that later progressed to Graves' ophthalmopathy. The DNA of the CDR3 is TGTGCCAGCAGTCTTATCGATAGAATGGCTAGTGGCTACACCTTC. Amino acid sequence: CASSLIDRMASGYTF.